The 22 T cell receptor beta chains given below trace back to one sample, sequenced in a study of blood T cell repertoires in COVID-19. This table comes from immunoSEQ multiplex PCR, and its TCRdb copy is limited to in-frame clones, with some not included. The sample has around 190,000 clones; roughly nine tenths are singletons. Sequenced input: peripheral blood. The receptor source for this set is a man younger than 35 who had recovered from COVID-19.

J is TRBJ1-2 and V is TRBV7-2; 7 nucleotides agree with TRBD1. Germline lookup yields CDR1 SGHTA and CDR2 FQGNSA. V dropped 5 bases and J dropped 1; count of bases not matched to a gene: 10. This CDR3 has 16 amino acids. CDR3 nucleotide sequence: TGTGCCAGCAGCCCTCAACGTACAGGGGATAACTATGGCTACACCTTC. It codes for CASSPQRTGDNYGYTF.

The V and J genes are TRBV5-1 and TRBJ2-1, with TRBD1 as a possible D gene (5 bases). The germline V and J ends were trimmed by 3 bases and 4 bases, with 17 bases remaining between them. Per the germline V gene, CDR1 is SGHRS and CDR2 is YFSETQ. CDR3 size: 16 residues. CDR3 amino acids: CASSSDPSDTYNEQFF. CDR3 bases: TGCGCCAGCAGCTCTGATCCGTCGGACACGTACAATGAGCAGTTCTTC.

The V and J genes are TRBV19 and TRBJ1-1; 7 nucleotides line up with TRBD1. The V and J ends lost 1 base and 9 bases, in that order; junction bases with no gene match: 8. In germline, CDR1 is LNHDA, CDR2 SQIVND (reference sequence). The CDR3 runs 14 residues. This chain's CDR3 is CASSIGGTEKKAFF. CDR3 bases: TGTGCCAGTAGTATAGGGGGGACAGAGAAGAAAGCTTTCTTT.

This clone appeared once. This chain joins TRBV5-6 and TRBJ1-2; D is undetermined. This CDR3 spans 13 amino acids. Trimming took 2 bases from V and 6 from J, leaving 11 bases between them. Germline V gives CDR1 SGHDT, CDR2 YYEEEE. The CDR3 loop reads CASSFARMNGYTF. CDR3 DNA sequence: TGTGCCAGCAGCTTCGCCAGGATGAATGGCTACACCTTC. The full variable domain, rest sourced from reference TRBV5-6 and TRBJ1-2, is DAGVTQSPTHLIKTRGQQVTLRCSPKSGHDTVSWYQQALGQGPQFIFQYYEEEERQRGNFPDRFSGHQFPNYSSELNVNALLLGDSALYLCASSFARMNGYTFGSGTRLTVV.

J is TRBJ2-2 and V is TRBV15, with TRBD2 matching 10 bases. CDR3 length equals 16 residues. Trimming at V came to 1 base and at J to 5 bases, leaving 4 bases not matched to a gene. Germline V lookup: CDR1 LNHNV, CDR2 YYDKDF (reference sequence). The CDR3 sequence: CATSRATSGFTGELFF. For the CDR3, the DNA is TGTGCCACCAGCAGAGCGACTAGCGGGTTTACCGGGGAGCTGTTTTTT.

This rearrangement joins TRBV12-3 or TRBV12-4 to TRBJ2-2, with a tentative D call TRBD2 (5 bases). Between the trimmed V and J ends, which lost 4 bases and 6 bases, there was a span of 9 bases. CDR3 length: 13 residues. The CDR3, as DNA: TGTGCCAGCAGTTCCTTGGGAGCCGGGGAGCTGTTTTTT. Translation gives CASSSLGAGELFF.

This clone was detected only a few times. V and J are TRBV27 and TRBJ2-5; TRBD2 matches at 7 bases. CDR1 MNHEY and CDR2 SMNVEV come from the germline V gene (reference sequence). The ends lost 6 bases at V and 5 bases at J; junction bases unmatched: 12. The length of the CDR3 is 15 residues. Here the CDR3 reads CASSPNGGGLETQYF. The CDR3 DNA reads as TGTGCCAGCAGCCCGAATGGGGGAGGGCTTGAGACCCAGTACTTC.

The chain combines TRBV28 with TRBJ1-1; 8 bases match TRBD1. Per germline, CDR1 MDHEN and CDR2 SYDVKM. V shed 6 bases, J shed 2 bases, and the junction held 5 bases outside the gene matches. This CDR3 comprises 14 residues. The CDR3 protein is CASRLQGANTEAFF. In DNA, the CDR3 is TGTGCCAGCAGGCTCCAGGGGGCCAACACTGAAGCTTTCTTT.

The V call is TRBV5-6, the J call TRBJ1-1; D is possibly TRBD1 (5 bases). V was cut by 4 bases and J by 6 bases, with 10 bases left in between. The CDR3 is 12 amino acids. Germline loops: CDR1 SGHDT, CDR2 YYEEEE. CDR3 sequence: CASSRQTPEAFF. The CDR3 region has the DNA TGTGCCAGCAGCCGACAGACCCCTGAAGCTTTCTTT.

The chain carries TRBV15 and TRBJ2-7; TRBD1 is a possible D gene (6 bases). CDR3 length: 15 amino acids. Between the trimmed V and J ends, which lost 0 bases and 3 bases, there was a span of 12 bases. Germline CDR1 and CDR2: LNHNV and YYDKDF (reference sequence). CDR3 sequence (DNA): TGTGCCACCAGCAGAGATCCAACAGGGTTCTACGAGCAGTACTTC. Translated: CATSRDPTGFYEQYF.

V gene TRBV10-2 combines with J gene TRBJ2-7; D may be TRBD1 (6 bases). The V gene lost 8 bases and the J gene lost 0 bases, with 14 bases spanning the gap. This CDR3 is 14 amino acids long. The germline V gene has CDR1 WSHSY and CDR2 SAAADI. CDR3 in amino acids: CASLPRGYSYEQYF. In DNA, the CDR3 is TGCGCCAGCTTACCCAGGGGCTACTCCTACGAGCAGTACTTC.

The gene calls are TRBV30 and TRBJ2-7; TRBD1 aligns across 12 bases. This CDR3 has 14 residues. Trimming cost V 2 bases and J 4 bases; bases outside gene matches: 3. CDR1 GTSNPN and CDR2 SVGIG come from the germline V gene (reference sequence). The CDR3 spells CAWSRGQGAYEQYF. The CDR3 DNA follows: TGTGCCTGGAGTAGGGGACAGGGGGCGTACGAGCAGTACTTC.

This chain uses TRBV3-1 (or the pseudogene TRBV3-2) with TRBJ2-1; 8 bases align to TRBD1. The ends lost 9 bases at V and 7 bases at J; junction bases unmatched: 8. There are 13 residues in the CDR3. The germline V gene has CDR1 LGHDT and CDR2 YNNKEL (reference sequence). The CDR3 sequence is CASGQGIRNEQFF. DNA of the CDR3: TGTGCCAGTGGACAGGGTATTAGGAATGAGCAGTTCTTC.

The gene calls are TRBV12-5 and TRBJ1-1; D is unclear. This CDR3 region has 15 residues. Trimming pared 7 bases from V and 3 bases from J, leaving 18 bases between. Germline V CDR1 and CDR2: LGHNT, FRNRAP. CDR3: CASAQRAIGDTEAFF. CDR3 coding DNA: TGTGCTAGTGCCCAGAGGGCTATCGGGGACACTGAAGCTTTCTTT.

This chain links TRBV3-1 (or the pseudogene TRBV3-2) with TRBJ1-2; 8 nucleotides align to TRBD1. V lost 3 bases and J lost 13; bases outside the gene matches: 7. This CDR3 contains 12 residues. Germline loops: CDR1 LGHDT, CDR2 YNNKEL (reference sequence). CDR3 amino acids: CASSQTRTGSTF. In DNA, the CDR3 is TGTGCCAGCAGCCAGACCCGGACAGGGAGCACCTTC.

The chain employs TRBV11-2 and TRBJ2-7, with a weak D call TRBD1 (6 bases). Germline loops: CDR1 SGHAT, CDR2 FQNNGV. The ends were cut back, 2 bases at V and 5 bases at J, with 7 bases in the middle. CDR3 length equals 12 residues. The CDR3 region is CASSLQGNEQYF. DNA of the CDR3: TGTGCCAGCAGCTTACAGGGGAACGAGCAGTACTTC.

V is TRBV7-2 and J is TRBJ2-7; D is undetermined. Germline lookup yields CDR1 SGHTA and CDR2 FQGNSA. The CDR3 sequence is 15 residues long. The V and J ends lost 4 bases and 9 bases respectively, with 22 bases between them. Written as DNA, the CDR3 is TGTGCCAGCAGCTCCGATGGCGTCCTTAGACATTGGCAGTACTTC. Translating it yields CASSSDGVLRHWQYF.

The chain links TRBV5-1 to TRBJ1-1, with D perhaps matching TRBD1 (6 bases). V lost 4 bases and J 5 bases, leaving 9 bases between the germline ends. The CDR3 covers 12 residues. Per the germline V gene, CDR1 is SGHRS and CDR2 is YFSETQ. CDR3 in amino acids: CASSSQGTEAFF. The CDR3 nucleotides are TGCGCCAGCAGCAGCCAGGGGACTGAAGCTTTCTTT.

The chain carries TRBV7-2 and TRBJ2-1; perhaps TRBD1 as D (5 bases). V was clipped by 5 bases and J by 10 bases, with 12 bases between them. Germline assignment: CDR1 SGHTA and CDR2 FQGNSA. The CDR3 loop spans 12 amino acids. CDR3 in DNA: TGTGCCAGCAGCCAGCAAAGACAGGAGCAGTTCTTC. Amino acids: CASSQQRQEQFF. Full variable domain (rest looked up from reference TRBV7-2 and TRBJ2-1): GAGVSQSPSNKVTEKGKDVELRCDPISGHTALYWYRQSLGQGLEFLIYFQGNSAPDKSGLPSDRFSAERTGGSVSTLTIQRTQQEDSAVYLCASSQQRQEQFFGPGTRLTVL.

The chain combines TRBV19 with TRBJ1-2; 9 bases are shared with TRBD1. The V segment lost 9 bases and the J segment 6 bases; nucleotides outside the gene matches: 11. The CDR3 totals 14 residues. Germline V gene lookup returns CDR1 LNHDA and CDR2 SQIVND (reference sequence). Written as DNA, the CDR3 is TGTGCCAGCCAACCGGGACAGGGCGTTGATGGCTACACCTTC. Encoded protein: CASQPGQGVDGYTF.

Written as DNA, the CDR3 is TGTGCCAGCAGCTTATGGTCCGGGGAAAACGAGCAGTACTTC. Its translation is CASSLWSGENEQYF. The V call is TRBV7-2, the J call TRBJ2-7, with D possibly being TRBD2 (5 bases). The germline V gene has CDR1 SGHTA and CDR2 FQGNSA. V was trimmed by 2 bases and J by 5 bases, leaving 13 bases between them. This CDR3 has 14 amino acids.

The chain uses TRBV1 and TRBJ2-5; the table names TRBD1, a call not compared with the DNA. TRBV1 is recorded as a pseudogene. The CDR3 loop spans 13 amino acids. CDR3 sequence reads: CTSSSQGQETQYF. For the CDR3, the DNA is TGCACCAGCAGCTCACAGGGGCAAGAGACCCAGTACTTC.